These T cell receptor beta chains were read from a single sample in a study of blood T cells in healthy people across ages. TCRdb analysed the 5' RACE reads with MiXCR anew, one entry per CDR3 protein. Of 1 million or so distinct CDR3 sequences listed, approximately 25% are singletons. This sample also belongs to another study, concerning T cells of mothers and their children.

Sequencing input: blood. Receptors originate from a girl aged 2 to 9 in good health. The CDR3 runs from the conserved cysteine through the conserved F or W. A D gene is named only where the DNA matches it firmly. Not all rows give a size; the values are once, few, many and, for expanded clones, a class.

clone size | J gene | V gene | D gene | CDR3 protein | CDR3 DNA
NA | TRBJ2-3 | TRBV15 | NA | CATSRDALGAITDTQYF | TGTGCCACCAGCAGAGACGCCTTAGGGGCTATCACAGATACGCAGTATTTT
NA | TRBJ2-5 | TRBV5-1 | TRBD2 | CASKVGLALPQETQYF | TGCGCCAGCAAGGTGGGACTAGCGCTTCCCCAAGAGACCCAGTACTTC
few | TRBJ1-5 | TRBV12-3/TRBV12-4 | TRBD1 | CASSFNSGGVDQPQHF | TGTGCCAGCAGTTTTAATTCAGGGGGGGTCGATCAGCCCCAGCATTTT
NA | TRBJ1-3 | TRBV21-1 | NA | CAGLQGQEGNTIYF | TGTGCCGGCCTACAGGGGCAGGAGGGAAACACCATATATTTT
NA | TRBJ2-5 | TRBV12-3/TRBV12-4 | NA | CASSLEWGAQYF | TGTGCCAGCAGTTTAGAGTGGGGGGCCCAGTACTTC
NA | TRBJ1-1 | TRBV2 | NA | CASRGEWAEAFF | TGTGCCAGCAGAGGGGAATGGGCTGAAGCTTTCTTT
NA | TRBJ2-1 | TRBV9 | NA | CASTKGGGGLNEQFF | TGTGCCAGCACCAAAGGAGGGGGTGGTCTCAATGAGCAGTTCTTC
NA | TRBJ2-5 | TRBV12-3/TRBV12-4 | NA | CASSPLWGAEQETQYF | TGTGCCAGCAGCCCCCTTTGGGGGGCCGAACAAGAGACCCAGTACTTC
few | TRBJ2-7 | TRBV27 | NA | CASSFNRRSPSYEQYF | TGTGCCAGCAGTTTTAATCGGCGGAGTCCCTCCTACGAGCAGTACTTC
NA | TRBJ2-7 | TRBV4-1 | TRBD2 | CASSQGASAGGLYEQYF | TGCGCCAGCAGCCAGGGGGCCTCAGCGGGAGGGCTATACGAGCAGTACTTC
NA | TRBJ1-3 | TRBV27 | TRBD1 | CASSTGDGGSPIYF | TGTGCCAGCAGTACAGGGGACGGCGGAAGCCCCATATATTTT
NA | TRBJ1-4 | TRBV5-1 | NA | CASSLWGTTVSANEKLFF | TGCGCCAGCAGCCTGTGGGGGACAACTGTTTCAGCTAATGAAAAACTGTTTTTT
few | TRBJ2-6 | TRBV7-8 | TRBD1 | CASSFNMGQGVSSGANVLTF | TGTGCCAGCAGCTTTAACATGGGACAGGGGGTTTCCTCGGGGGCCAACGTCCTGACTTTC
few | TRBJ2-7 | TRBV11-2 | TRBD2 | CASSLRLLAGDEQYF | TGTGCCAGCAGCTTACGCCTACTAGCGGGAGACGAGCAGTACTTC
NA | TRBJ2-7 | TRBV6-1 | NA | CASSPWQFYEQYF | TGTGCCAGCAGTCCTTGGCAGTTCTACGAGCAGTACTTC
NA | TRBJ2-3 | TRBV11-2 | NA | CASSLDRGTTDTQYF | TGTGCCAGCAGCTTAGATCGAGGCACCACAGATACGCAGTATTTT
NA | TRBJ2-1 | TRBV7-3 | TRBD2 | CASSLMGGRGFYNEQFF | TGTGCCAGCAGCTTAATGGGCGGGAGAGGTTTTTACAATGAGCAGTTCTTC
few | TRBJ2-7 | TRBV6-2/TRBV6-3 | NA | CASEKFLPYEQYF | TGTGCCAGCGAGAAGTTTCTGCCCTACGAGCAGTACTTC
few | TRBJ1-3 | TRBV7-9 | TRBD1 | CASTDRGLADTIYF | TGTGCCAGCACCGACAGGGGGTTGGCGGACACCATATATTTT